The 3 T cell receptor beta chains reported below all come from one sample, sequenced in a study of cytomegalovirus exposure and HLA in healthy donors. Primers included in the PCR were 60 Vbeta and 13 Jbeta primers. TCRdb keeps only in-frame clones here, not all; method: immunoSEQ multiplex PCR. The profile shows about 200,000 clones, more than 65% of them singletons. Sequenced input: PBMCs. The receptor set was obtained from a woman aged 25 to 39 in good health and CMV-seronegative.

The rearrangement joins TRBV1 to TRBJ2-2; the D call in the table, TRBD2, was not verified against the DNA. TRBV1 is reported as a pseudogene. The CDR3 runs 16 residues. Here the CDR3 DNA reads TGCACCAGTACTAGCGGGGGGGAGAGGAACACCGGGGAGCTGTTTTTT. Translated, it gives CTSTSGGERNTGELFF.

The rearrangement links TRBV5-1 to TRBJ1-1; a possible D gene is TRBD1 (5 bases). Germline loops: CDR1 SGHRS, CDR2 YFSETQ. The CDR3 spans 14 residues. V was clipped by 0 bases and J by 2 bases, with 8 bases between them. The CDR3 region is CASSLEGTNTEAFF. As DNA, the CDR3 is TGCGCCAGCAGCTTGGAAGGGACTAACACTGAAGCTTTCTTT.

This clone has just one count. The chain couples TRBV6-1 to TRBJ2-3; the D gene is possibly TRBD2 (5 bases). This CDR3 is built from 13 residues. V was clipped by 6 bases and J by 2 bases, with 9 bases between them. Germline lookup yields CDR1 MNHNS and CDR2 SASEGT. CDR3 in amino acids: CASSGVATDTQYF. In DNA, the CDR3 is TGTGCCAGCAGCGGGGTGGCCACAGATACGCAGTATTTT.